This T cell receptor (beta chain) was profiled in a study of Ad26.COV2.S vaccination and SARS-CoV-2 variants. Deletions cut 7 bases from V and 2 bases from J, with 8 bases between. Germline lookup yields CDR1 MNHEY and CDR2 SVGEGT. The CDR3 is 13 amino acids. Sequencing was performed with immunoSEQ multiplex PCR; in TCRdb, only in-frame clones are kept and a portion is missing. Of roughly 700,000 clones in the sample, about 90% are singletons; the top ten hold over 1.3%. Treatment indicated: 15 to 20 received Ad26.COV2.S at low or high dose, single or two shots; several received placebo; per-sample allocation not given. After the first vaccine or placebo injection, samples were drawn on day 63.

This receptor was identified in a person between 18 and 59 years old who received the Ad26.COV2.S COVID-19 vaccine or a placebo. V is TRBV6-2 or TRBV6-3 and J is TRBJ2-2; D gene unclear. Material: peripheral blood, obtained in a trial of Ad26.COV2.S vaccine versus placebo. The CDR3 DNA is TGTGCCAGCACCCCATTCAACACCGGGGAGCTGTTTTTT. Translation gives CASTPFNTGELFF.